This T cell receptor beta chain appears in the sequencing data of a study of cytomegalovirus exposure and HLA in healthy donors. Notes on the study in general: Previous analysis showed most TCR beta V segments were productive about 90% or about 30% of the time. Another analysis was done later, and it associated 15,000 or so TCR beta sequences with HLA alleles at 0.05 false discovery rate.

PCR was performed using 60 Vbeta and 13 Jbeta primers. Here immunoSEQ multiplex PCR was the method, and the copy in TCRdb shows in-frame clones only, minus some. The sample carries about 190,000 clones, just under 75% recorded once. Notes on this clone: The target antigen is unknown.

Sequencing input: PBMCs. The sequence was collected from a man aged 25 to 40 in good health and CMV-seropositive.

The CDR3 DNA is TGTGCCAGCAGCTTTTCCGGGACTAGCGACAATGAGCAGTTCTTC. Its translation: CASSFSGTSDNEQFF. V usage is TRBV7-2 and J usage is TRBJ2-1, with TRBD2 matching over 10 bases. Germline CDR1 and CDR2: SGHTA and FQGNSA. The CDR3 sequence is 15 residues long. J was trimmed by 5 bases and V by 3 bases; bases with no gene match: 4.